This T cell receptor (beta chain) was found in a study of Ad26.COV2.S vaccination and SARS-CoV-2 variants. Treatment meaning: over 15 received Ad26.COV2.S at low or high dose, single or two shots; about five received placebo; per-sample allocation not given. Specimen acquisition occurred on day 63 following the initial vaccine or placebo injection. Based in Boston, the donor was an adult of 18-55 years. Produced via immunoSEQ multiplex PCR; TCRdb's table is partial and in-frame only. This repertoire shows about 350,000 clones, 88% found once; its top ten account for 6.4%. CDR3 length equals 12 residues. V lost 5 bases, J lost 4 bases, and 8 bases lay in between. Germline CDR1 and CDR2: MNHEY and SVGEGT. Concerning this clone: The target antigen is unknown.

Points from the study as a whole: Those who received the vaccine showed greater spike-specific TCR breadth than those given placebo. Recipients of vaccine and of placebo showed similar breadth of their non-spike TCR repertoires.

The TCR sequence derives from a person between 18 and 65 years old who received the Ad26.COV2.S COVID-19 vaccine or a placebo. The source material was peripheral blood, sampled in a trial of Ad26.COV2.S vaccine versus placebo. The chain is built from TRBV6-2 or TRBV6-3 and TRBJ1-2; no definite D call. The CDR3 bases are TGTGCCAGCAGTCTGGACCTCTATGGCTACACCTTC. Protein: CASSLDLYGYTF.